This TCR beta chain emerged from a study of T cells in Graves' hyperthyroidism and ophthalmopathy. Amplified TCR beta CDR3 regions came from RNA transcripts. Primed by the HTBI set, a first-round RT-PCR was run on the TCR CDR3. A single record per CDR3 protein comes from TCRdb applying MiXCR to the multiplex PCR reads. Among 650,000 to 750,000 distinct CDR3 sequences, 11% to 15% were seen once, and the ten largest hold roughly 10%. Overall study findings and caveats: Expanded thyroid clonotypes (above 0.001) were mostly also found in blood. Onset of ophthalmopathy came a median roughly 6.9 months after the model predicted it.

This clonotype was detected ten times or more. The antigen is not known. Trimming removed 4 bases from V and 0 bases from J, with 12 bases in between. The germline V gene has CDR1 PRHDT and CDR2 FYEKMQ (reference sequence). The length of the CDR3 is 15 residues. Used for diagnoses were clinical symptoms, serum thyroxine and TRAb, thyroid ultrasound and orbital computed tomography. V and J are TRBV13 and TRBJ1-2; D is ambiguous. Sequencing used blood. The receptor was derived from a woman aged 18-29 years with Graves' hyperthyroidism. The chain's CDR3 is CASSSRRRANYGYTF. In DNA, the CDR3 is TGTGCCAGCAGCTCGCGGCGGAGGGCTAACTATGGCTACACCTTC.